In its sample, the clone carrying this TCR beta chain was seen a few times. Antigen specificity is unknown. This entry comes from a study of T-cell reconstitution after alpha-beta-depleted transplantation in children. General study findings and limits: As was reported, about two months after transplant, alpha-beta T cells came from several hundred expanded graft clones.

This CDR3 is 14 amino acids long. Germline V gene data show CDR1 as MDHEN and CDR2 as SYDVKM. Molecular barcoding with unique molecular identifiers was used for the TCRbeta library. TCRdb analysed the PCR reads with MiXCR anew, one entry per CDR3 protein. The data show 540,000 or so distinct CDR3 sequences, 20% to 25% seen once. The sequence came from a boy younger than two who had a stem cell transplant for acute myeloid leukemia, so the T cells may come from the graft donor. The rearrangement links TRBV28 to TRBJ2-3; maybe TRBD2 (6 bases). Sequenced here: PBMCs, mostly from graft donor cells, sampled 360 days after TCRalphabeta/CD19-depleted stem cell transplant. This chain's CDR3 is CASRRGGRTDTQYF. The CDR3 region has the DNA TGTGCTTCAAGGCGGGGAGGACGCACAGATACGCAGTATTTT.